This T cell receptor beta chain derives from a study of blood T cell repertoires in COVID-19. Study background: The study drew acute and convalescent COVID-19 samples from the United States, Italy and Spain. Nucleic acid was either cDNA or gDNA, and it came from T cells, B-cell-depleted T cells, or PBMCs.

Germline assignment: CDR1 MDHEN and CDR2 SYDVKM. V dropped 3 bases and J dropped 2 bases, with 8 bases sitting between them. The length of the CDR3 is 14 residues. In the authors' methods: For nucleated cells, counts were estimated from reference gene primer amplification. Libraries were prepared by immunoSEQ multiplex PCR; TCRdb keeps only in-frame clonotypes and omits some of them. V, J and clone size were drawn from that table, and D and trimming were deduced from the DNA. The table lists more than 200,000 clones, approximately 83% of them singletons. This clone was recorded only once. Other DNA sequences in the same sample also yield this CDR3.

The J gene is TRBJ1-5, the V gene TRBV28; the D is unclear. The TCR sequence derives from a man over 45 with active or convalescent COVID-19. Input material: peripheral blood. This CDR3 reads CASSLAGGNQPQHF. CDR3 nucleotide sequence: TGTGCCAGCAGTTTGGCCGGGGGCAATCAGCCCCAGCATTTT.